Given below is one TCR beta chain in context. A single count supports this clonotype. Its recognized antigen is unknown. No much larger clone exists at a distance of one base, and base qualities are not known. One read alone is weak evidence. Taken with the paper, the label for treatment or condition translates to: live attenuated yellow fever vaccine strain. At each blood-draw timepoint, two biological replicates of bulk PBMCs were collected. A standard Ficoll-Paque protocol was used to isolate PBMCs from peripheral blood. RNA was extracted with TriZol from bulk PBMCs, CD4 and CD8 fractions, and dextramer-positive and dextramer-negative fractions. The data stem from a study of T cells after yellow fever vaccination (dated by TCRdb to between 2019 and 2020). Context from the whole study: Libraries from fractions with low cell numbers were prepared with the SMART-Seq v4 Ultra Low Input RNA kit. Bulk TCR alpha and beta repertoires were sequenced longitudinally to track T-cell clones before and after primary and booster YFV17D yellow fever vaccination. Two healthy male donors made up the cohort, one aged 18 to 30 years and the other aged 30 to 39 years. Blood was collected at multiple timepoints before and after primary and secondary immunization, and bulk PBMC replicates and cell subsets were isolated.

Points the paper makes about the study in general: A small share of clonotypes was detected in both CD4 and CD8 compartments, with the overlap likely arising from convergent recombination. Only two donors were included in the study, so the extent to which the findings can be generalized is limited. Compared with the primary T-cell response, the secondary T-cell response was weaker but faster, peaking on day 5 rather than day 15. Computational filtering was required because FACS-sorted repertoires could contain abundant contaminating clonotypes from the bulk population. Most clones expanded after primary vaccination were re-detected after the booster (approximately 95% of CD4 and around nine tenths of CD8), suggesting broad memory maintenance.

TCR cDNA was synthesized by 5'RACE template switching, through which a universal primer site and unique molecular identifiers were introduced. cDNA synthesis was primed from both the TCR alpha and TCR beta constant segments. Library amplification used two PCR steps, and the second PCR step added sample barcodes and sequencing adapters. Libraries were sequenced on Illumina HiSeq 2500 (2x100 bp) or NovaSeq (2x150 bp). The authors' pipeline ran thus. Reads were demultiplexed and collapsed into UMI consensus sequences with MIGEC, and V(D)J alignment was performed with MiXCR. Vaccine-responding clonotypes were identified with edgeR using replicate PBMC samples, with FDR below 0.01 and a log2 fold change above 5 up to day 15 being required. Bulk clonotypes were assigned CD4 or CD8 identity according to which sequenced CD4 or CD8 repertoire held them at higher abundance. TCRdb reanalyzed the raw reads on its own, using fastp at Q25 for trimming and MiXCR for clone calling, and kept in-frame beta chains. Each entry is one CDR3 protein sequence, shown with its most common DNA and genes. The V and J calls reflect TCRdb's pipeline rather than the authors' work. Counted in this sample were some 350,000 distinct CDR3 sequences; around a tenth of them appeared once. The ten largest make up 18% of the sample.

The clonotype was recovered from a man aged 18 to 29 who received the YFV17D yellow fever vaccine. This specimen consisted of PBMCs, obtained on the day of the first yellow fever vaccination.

In nucleotides, the sequence is TGTGCCAGCAGGCGGCGGAGCAATGAGCAGTTCTTC. Translation gives CASRRRSNEQFF. The sequence joins TRBV28 to TRBJ2-1; no D gene is confidently identified. According to the germline V gene, CDR1 reads MDHEN and CDR2 reads SYDVKM. The CDR3 measures 12 amino acids from cysteine to phenylalanine. This entry keeps only the CDR3 DNA: 36 bases, framed from base 1. V is cut by 6 bases and J by 6 bases, and the space between the germline ends is 9 bases.